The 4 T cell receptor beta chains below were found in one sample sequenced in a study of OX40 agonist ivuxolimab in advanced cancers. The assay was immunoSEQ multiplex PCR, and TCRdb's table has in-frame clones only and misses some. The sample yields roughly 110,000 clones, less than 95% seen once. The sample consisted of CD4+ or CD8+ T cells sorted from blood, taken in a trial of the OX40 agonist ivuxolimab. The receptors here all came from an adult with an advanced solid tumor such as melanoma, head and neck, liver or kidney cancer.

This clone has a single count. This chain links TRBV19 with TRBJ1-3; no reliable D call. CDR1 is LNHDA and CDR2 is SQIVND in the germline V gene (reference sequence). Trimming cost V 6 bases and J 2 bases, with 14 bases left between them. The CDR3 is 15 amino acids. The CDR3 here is CASRNTIGTGNTIYF. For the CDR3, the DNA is TGTGCCAGTAGAAATACAATTGGGACTGGAAACACCATATATTTT.

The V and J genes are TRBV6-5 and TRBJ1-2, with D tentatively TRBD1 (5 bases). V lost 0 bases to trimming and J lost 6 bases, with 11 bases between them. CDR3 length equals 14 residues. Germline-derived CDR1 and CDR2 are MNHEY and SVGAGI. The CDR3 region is CASSYSMGGDGYTF. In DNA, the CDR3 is TGTGCCAGCAGTTACTCGATGGGGGGGGATGGCTACACCTTC.

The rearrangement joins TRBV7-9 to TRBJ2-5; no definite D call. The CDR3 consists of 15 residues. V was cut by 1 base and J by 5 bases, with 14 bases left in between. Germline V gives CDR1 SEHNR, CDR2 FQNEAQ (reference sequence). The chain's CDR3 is CASSLGSGVGETQYF. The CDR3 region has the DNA TGTGCCAGCAGCTTAGGGTCCGGTGTTGGCGAGACCCAGTACTTC.

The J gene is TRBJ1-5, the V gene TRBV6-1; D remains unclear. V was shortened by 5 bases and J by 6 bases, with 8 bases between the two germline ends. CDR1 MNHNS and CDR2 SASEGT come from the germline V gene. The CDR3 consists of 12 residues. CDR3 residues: CASSSGGQPQHF. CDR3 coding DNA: TGTGCCAGCAGTTCTGGAGGTCAGCCCCAGCATTTT.